Given below is one T cell receptor (beta chain) in context. The sample belongs to a study of control samples from healthy donors and cancer patients. Produced via immunoSEQ multiplex PCR; TCRdb's table is partial and in-frame only. The sample lists 100,000 to 150,000 clones; less than 90% were seen once. The CDR3 loop spans 15 amino acids. The V end was cut by 0 bases, the J end by 11 bases, with 14 bases between. The germline V gene encodes CDR1 MGHRA and CDR2 YSYEKL. The receptor was isolated from a man aged 18-30 years in good health. The genes are TRBV4-1 and TRBJ1-6; possibly TRBD1 for D (5 bases). The sample taken for sequencing was blood. CDR3 sequence reads: CASSQEWGGSPPLHF. CDR3 DNA: TGCGCCAGCAGCCAAGAATGGGGGGGGTCCCCACCCCTCCACTTT.